This T cell receptor beta chain originates from a study of T cells in Graves' hyperthyroidism and ophthalmopathy. A note on this clonotype: Antigen unknown.

The V end lost 4 bases, the J end lost 10 bases, and 14 bases lay between the germline ends. CDR3 length: 13 amino acids. Germline V gives CDR1 MDHEN, CDR2 SYDVKM. Fresh peripheral blood, 7.5 to 10 ml, yielded the PBMCs. The TCR beta CDR3 regions underwent amplification using RNA transcripts as the source. When the TCR CDR3 underwent first-round RT-PCR, the HTBI primer set was used. TCRdb reprocessed the multiplex PCR reads via MiXCR and lists one record per CDR3 protein. The sample shows about 720,000 distinct CDR3 sequences, over 15% of them seen only once. Overall study results and limits: In simple terms, a model built on 13 V-J features told ophthalmopathy apart from stable hyperthyroidism. Ophthalmopathy was model-predicted a median roughly 6.2 months pre-onset.

Sequencing was carried out using blood. The chain employs TRBV28 and TRBJ2-1; no clear D. This receptor was taken from a man younger than 35 with Graves' hyperthyroidism. In DNA form, the CDR3 reads TGTGCCAGCAGTTCTTCCGTGGTCAGGGAGCAGTTCTTC. It codes for CASSSSVVREQFF.